This TCR beta chain is from a study of response to subunit inactivated influenza vaccine. CDR1 and CDR2 (germline): SQVTM, ANQGSEA. Trimming left V 6 bases short and J 4 bases short, with 12 bases between. The CDR3 has 13 residues. TCRdb called the RT-PCR reads again in MiXCR, with one record for every CDR3 protein. The top ten clones hold under 3.5% of a sample with about 540,000 distinct CDR3 sequences, 20% to 25% of them seen once. These data were likewise used in another study, on T cells expressing NK-cell markers. That source reports: As the method of synthesis, 5'RACE template switching with UMIs yielded TCR beta cDNA. Source material for TCR beta repertoires consisted of sorted CD3+CD56+NKG2C+, CD3+CD56+NKG2C- and CD3+CD56-NKG2C+ T cells. The CD3+CD56-NKG2C+ fraction of several donors was also led by these clonotypes. Whether the expanded NKG2C+ T cell clones recognized HCMV remained unclear.

The material was CD4+ T cells sorted from PBMCs, obtained approximately 12 days after vaccination. This sequence joins TRBV29-1 and TRBJ1-4, with TRBD1 as a possible D gene (6 bases). This receptor was taken from a man aged 50 to 59 who received an inactivated influenza vaccine. The CDR3 DNA reads as TGCAGCGTGAGACAGGAAGTTAATGAAAAACTGTTTTTT. It translates to CSVRQEVNEKLFF.